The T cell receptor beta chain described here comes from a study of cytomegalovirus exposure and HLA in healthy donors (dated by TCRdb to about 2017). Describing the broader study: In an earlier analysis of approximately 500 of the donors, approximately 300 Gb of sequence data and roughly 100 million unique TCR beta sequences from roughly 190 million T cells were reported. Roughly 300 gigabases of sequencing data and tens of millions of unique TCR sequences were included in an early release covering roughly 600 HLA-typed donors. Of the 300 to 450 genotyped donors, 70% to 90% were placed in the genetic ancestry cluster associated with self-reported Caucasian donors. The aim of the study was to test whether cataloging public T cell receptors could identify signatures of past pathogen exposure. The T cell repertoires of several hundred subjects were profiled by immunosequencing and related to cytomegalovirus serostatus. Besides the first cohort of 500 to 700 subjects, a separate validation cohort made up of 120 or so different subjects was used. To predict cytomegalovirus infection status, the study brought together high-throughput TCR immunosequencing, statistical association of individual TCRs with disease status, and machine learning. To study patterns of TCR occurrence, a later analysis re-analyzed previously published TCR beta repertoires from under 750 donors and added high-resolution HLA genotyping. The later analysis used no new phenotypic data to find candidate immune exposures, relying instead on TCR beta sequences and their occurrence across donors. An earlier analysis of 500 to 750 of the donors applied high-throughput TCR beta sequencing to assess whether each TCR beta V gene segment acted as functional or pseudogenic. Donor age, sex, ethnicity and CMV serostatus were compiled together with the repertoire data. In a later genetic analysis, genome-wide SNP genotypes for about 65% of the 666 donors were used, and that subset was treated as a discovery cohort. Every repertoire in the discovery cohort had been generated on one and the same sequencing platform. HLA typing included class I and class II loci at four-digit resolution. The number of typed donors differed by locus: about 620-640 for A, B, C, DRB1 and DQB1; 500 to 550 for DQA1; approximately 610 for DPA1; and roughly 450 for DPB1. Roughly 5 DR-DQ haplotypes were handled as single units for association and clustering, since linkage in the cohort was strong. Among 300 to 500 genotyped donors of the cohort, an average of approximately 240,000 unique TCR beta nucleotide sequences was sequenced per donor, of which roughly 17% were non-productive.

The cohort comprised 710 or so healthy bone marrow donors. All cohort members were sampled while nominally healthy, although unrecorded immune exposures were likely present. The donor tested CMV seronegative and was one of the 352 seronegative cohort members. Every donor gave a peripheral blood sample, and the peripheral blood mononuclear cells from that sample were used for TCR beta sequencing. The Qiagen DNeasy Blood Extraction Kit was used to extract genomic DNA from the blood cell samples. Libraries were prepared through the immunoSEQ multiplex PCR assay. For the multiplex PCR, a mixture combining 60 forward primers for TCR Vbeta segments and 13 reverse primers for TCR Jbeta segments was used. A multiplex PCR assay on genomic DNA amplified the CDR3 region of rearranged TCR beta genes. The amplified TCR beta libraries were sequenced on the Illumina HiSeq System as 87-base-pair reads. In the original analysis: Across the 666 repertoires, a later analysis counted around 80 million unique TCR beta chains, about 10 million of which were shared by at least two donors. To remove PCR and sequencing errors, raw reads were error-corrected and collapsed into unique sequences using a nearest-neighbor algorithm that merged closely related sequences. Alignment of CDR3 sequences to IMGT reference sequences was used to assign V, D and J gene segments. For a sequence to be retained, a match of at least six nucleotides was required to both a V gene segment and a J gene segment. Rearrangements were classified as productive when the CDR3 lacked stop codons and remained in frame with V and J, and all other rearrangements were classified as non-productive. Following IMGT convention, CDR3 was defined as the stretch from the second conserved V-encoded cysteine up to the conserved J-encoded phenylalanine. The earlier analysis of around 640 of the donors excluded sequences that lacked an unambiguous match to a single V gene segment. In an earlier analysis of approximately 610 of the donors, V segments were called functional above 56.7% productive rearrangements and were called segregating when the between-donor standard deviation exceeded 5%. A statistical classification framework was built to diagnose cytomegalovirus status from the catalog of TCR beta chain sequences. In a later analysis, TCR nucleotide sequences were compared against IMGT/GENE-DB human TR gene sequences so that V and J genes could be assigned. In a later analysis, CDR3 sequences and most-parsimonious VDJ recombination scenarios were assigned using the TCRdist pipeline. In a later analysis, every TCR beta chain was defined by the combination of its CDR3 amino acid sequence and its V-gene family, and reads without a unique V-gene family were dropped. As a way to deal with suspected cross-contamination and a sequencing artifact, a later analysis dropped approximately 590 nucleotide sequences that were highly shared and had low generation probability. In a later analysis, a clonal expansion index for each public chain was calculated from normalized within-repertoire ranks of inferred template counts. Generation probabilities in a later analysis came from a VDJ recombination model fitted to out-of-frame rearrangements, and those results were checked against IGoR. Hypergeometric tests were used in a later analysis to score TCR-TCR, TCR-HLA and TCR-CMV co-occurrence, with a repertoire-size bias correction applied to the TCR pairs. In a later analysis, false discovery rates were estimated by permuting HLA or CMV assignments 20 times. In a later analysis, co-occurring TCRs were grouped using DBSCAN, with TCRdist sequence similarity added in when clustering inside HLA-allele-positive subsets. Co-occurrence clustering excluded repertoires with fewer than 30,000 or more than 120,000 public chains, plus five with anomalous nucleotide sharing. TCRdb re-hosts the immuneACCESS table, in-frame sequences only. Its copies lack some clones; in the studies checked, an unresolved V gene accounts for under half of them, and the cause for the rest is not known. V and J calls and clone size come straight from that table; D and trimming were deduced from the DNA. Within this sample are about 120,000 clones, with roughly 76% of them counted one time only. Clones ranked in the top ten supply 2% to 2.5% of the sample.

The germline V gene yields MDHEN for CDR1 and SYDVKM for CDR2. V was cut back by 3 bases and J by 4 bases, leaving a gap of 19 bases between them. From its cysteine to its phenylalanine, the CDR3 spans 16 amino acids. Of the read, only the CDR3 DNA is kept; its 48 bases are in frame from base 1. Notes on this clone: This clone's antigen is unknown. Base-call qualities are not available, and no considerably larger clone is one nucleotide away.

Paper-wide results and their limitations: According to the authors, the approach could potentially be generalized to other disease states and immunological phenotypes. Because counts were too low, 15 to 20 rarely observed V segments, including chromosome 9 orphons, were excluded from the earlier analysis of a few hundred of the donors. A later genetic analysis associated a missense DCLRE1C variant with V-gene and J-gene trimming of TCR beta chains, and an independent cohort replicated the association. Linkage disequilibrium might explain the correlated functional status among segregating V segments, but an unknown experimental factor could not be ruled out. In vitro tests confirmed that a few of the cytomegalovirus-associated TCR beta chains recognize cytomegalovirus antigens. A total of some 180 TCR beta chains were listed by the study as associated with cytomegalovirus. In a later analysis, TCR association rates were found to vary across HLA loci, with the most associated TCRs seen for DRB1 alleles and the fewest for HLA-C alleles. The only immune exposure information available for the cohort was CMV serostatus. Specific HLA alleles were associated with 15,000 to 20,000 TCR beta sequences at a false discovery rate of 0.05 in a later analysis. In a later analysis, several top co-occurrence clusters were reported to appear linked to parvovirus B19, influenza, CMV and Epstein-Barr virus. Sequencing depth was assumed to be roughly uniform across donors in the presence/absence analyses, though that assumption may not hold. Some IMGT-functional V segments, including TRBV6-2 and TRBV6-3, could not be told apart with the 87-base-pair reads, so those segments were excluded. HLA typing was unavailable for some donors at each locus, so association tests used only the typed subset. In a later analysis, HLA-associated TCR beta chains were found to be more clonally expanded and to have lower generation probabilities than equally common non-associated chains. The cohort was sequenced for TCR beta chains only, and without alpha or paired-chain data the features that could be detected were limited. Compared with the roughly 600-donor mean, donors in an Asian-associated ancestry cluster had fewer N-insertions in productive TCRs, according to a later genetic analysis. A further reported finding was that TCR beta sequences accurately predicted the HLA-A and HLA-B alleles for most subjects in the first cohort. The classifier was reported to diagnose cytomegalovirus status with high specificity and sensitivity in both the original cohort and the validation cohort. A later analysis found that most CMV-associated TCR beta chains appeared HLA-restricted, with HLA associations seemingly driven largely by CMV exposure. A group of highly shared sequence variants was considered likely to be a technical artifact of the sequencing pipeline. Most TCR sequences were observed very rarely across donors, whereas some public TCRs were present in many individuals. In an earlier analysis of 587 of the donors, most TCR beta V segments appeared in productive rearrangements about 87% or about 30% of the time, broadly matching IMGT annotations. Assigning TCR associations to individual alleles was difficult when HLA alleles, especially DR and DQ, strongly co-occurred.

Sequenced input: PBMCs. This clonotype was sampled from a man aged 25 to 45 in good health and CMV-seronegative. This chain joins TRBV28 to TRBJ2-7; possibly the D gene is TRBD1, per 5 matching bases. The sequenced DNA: TGTGCCAGCAGTTTCGACCCCCAGGGTGGTCGGTACGAGCAGTACTTC. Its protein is CASSFDPQGGRYEQYF.